This T cell receptor beta chain was found in a study of T and B cells in COVID-19 patients. In the study overall: Comorbidities linked to unfavorable COVID-19 outcome were present in about 90% of the 20 active-infection patients.

TRB was amplified from about 250-500 ng of blood genomic DNA. In its sample, this clonotype ranks as large (0.1 to 1%). The V and J ends lost 3 bases and 0 bases respectively, with 12 bases between them. The CDR3 runs to 15 residues. Germline CDR1 SQVTM, CDR2 ANQGSEA. Multiplex PCR with BIOMED2 TRB-A/B primer pools amplified TRB rearrangements. TCRdb passed the multiplex PCR reads through MiXCR, listing each CDR3 protein once. Of more than 15,000 distinct CDR3 sequences listed, roughly 36% are singletons. The sequence came from a human donor with active COVID-19. This chain joins TRBV29-1 and TRBJ2-1, with D unclear. Sequences were obtained from blood. In nucleotides, the CDR3 is TGCAGCGTTGAGGTGTGGGAAAGCTCCTACAATGAGCAGTTCTTC. This sequence encodes CSVEVWESSYNEQFF.